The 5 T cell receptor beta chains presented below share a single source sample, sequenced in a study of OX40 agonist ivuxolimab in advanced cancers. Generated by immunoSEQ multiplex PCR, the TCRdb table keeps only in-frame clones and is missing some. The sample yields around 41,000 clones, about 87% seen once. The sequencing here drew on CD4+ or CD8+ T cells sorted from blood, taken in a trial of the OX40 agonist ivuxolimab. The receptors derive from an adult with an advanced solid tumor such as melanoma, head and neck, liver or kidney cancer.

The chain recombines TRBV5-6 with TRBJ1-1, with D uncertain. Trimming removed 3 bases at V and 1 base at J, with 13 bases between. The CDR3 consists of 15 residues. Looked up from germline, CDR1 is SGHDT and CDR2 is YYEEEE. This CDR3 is CASSYYTPRNTEAFF. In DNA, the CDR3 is TGTGCCAGCAGCTATTACACCCCCAGGAACACTGAAGCTTTCTTT.

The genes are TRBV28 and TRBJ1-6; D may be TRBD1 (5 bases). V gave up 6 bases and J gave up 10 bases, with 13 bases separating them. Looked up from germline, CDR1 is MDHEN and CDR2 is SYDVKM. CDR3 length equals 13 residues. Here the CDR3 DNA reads TGTGCCAGCAGGTCGGGGGTTGGCTCACCCCTCCACTTT. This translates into CASRSGVGSPLHF.

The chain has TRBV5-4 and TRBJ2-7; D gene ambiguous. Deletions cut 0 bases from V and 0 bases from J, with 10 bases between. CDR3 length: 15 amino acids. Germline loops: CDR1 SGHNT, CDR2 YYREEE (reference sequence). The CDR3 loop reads CASSLAPTISYEQYF. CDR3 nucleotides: TGTGCCAGCAGCTTGGCACCGACGATCTCCTACGAGCAGTACTTC.

CDR3 sequence (DNA): TGTGCCTGGAGTGGTGGGGACTATGGCTACACCTTC. Translated, it gives CAWSGGDYGYTF. The V and J genes are TRBV30 and TRBJ1-2; D is unresolved. The ends were cut back, 1 base at V and 3 bases at J, with 6 bases in the middle. This CDR3 region has 12 residues. Germline CDR1 GTSNPN, CDR2 SVGIG (reference sequence).

For the CDR3, the DNA is TGTGCCAGCAGCCAAGAGGCGATTAATTCACCCCTCCACTTT. It encodes CASSQEAINSPLHF. V and J are TRBV4-2 and TRBJ1-6; D unclear. V shed 0 bases and J shed 6 bases, with 6 bases lying between them. The germline V gene has CDR1 LGHNA and CDR2 YNFKEQ. This CDR3 is built from 14 residues.